This TCR beta chain was identified in a study of blood T cell repertoires in COVID-19. Clones were sequenced by immunoSEQ multiplex PCR, and TCRdb holds only the in-frame ones, with some missing. The profile shows 150,000 to 200,000 clones, less than 90% of them singletons. This CDR3 contains 15 residues. Germline V gene lookup returns CDR1 MNHEY and CDR2 SMNVEV (reference sequence). V trimming: 2 bases; J trimming: 8 bases; junction bases outside the gene matches: 9. Participants came from roughly 23 US areas, aged roughly 18 to 90 years. The study assigned cohorts using participant-reported clinical history. People in the exposed group encountered a COVID-19 case within 2 weeks before entering the study.

The chain links TRBV27 to TRBJ1-2, with 9 bases aligning to TRBD1. This receptor was taken from a woman aged 30 to 39 who had been exposed to COVID-19. The material sequenced was PBMCs or T cells enriched from blood (not recorded which). The CDR3 is CASSLRGQGIWGYTF. DNA of the CDR3: TGTGCCAGCAGTTTAAGGGGACAGGGAATTTGGGGCTACACCTTC.